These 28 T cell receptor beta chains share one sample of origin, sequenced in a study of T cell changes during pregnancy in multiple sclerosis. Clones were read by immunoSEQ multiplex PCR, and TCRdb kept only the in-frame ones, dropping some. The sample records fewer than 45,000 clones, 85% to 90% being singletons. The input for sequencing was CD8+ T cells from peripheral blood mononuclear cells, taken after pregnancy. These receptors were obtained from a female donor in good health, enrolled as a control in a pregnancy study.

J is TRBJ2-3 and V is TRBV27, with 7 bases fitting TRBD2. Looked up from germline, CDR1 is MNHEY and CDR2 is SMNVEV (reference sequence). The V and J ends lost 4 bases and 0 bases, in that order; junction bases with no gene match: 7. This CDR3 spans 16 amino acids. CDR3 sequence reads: CASSSLAARSTDTQYF. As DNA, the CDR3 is TGTGCCAGCAGTTCTCTAGCGGCCCGAAGCACAGATACGCAGTATTTT.

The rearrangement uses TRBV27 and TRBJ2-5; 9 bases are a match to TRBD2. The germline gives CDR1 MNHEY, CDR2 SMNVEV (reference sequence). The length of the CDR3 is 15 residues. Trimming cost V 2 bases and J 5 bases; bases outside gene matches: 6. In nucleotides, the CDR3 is TGTGCCAGCAGTTTAGGCGGGGGGGGCGGCGAGACCCAGTACTTC. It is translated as CASSLGGGGGETQYF.

In nucleotides, the CDR3 is TGTGCCAGCAGCTCCGGACAGGGGGCAAGGAAGTGGACTGAAGCTTTCTTT. Translating it yields CASSSGQGARKWTEAFF. The V and J genes are TRBV7-2 and TRBJ1-1, with 11 nucleotides matching TRBD1. Losses at the gene ends were 4 bases for V and 5 bases for J; bases not matched to a gene: 12. This CDR3 region has 17 residues. Per the germline V gene, CDR1 is SGHTA and CDR2 is FQGNSA.

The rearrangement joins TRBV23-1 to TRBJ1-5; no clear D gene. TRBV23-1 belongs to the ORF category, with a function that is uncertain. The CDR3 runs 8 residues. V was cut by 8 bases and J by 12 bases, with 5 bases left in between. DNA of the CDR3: TGCGCCAGCCCGGTCCAGCATTTT. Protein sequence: CASPVQHF.

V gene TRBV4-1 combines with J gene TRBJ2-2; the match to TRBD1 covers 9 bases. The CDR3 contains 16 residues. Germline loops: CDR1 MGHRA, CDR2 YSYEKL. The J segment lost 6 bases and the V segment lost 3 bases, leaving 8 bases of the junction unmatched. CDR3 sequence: CASSQDRGAGAGELFF. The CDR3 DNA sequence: TGCGCCAGCAGCCAGGACAGGGGCGCGGGGGCCGGGGAGCTGTTTTTT.

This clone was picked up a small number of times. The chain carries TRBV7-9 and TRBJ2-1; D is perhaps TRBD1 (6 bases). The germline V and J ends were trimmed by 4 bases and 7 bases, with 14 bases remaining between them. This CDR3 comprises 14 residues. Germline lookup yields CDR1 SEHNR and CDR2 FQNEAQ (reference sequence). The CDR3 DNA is TGTGCCAGCAGCTCAGGGGTGGAACAGAATGAGCAGTTCTTC. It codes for CASSSGVEQNEQFF. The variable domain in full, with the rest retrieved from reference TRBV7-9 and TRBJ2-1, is DTGVSQNPRHKITKRGQNVTFRCDPISEHNRLYWYRQTLGQGPEFLTYFQNEAQLEKSRLLSDRFSAERPKGSFSTLEIQRTEQGDSAMYLCASSSGVEQNEQFFGPGTRLTVL.

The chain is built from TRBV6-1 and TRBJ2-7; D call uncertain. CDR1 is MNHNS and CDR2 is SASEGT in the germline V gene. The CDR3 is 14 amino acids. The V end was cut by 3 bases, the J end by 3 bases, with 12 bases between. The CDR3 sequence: CASSEGQGGYEQYF. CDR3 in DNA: TGTGCCAGCAGTGAGGGCCAAGGTGGCTACGAGCAGTACTTC.

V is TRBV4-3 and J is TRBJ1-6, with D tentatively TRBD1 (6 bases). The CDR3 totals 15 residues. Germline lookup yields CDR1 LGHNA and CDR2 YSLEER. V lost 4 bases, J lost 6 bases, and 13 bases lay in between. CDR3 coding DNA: TGCGCCAGCAGCCGAGAGGGGGGATCTAATTCACCCCTCCACTTT. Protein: CASSREGGSNSPLHF.

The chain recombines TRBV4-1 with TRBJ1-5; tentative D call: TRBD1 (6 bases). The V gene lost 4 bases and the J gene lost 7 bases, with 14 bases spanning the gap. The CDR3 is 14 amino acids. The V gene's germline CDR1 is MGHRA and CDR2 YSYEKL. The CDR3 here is CASSLGTYGQPQHF. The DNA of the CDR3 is TGCGCCAGCAGCCTTGGGACATATGGGCAGCCCCAGCATTTT.

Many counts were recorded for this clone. The CDR3 here is CATGKGQHLEQYF. CDR3 in DNA: TGTGCCACGGGAAAGGGACAGCATCTCGAGCAGTACTTC. V usage is TRBV25-1 and J usage is TRBJ2-7; 7 nucleotides align to TRBD1. The CDR3 length is 13 residues. Germline V gives CDR1 MGHDK, CDR2 SYGVNS. V gave up 10 bases and J gave up 6 bases; unmatched junction bases: 12.

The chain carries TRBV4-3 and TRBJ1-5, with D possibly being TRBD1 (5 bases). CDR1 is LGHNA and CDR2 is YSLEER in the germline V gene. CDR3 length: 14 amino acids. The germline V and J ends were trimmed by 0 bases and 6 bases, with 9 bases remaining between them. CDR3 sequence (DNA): TGCGCCAGCAGCCAAGACAGGGTATCTCAGCCCCAGCATTTT. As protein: CASSQDRVSQPQHF.

The CDR3 sequence is CASSPPGQIYGYTF. The DNA of the CDR3 is TGTGCCAGCAGCCCTCCGGGACAGATATATGGCTACACCTTC. The chain is built from TRBV7-9 and TRBJ1-2, with 7 bases that match TRBD1. The V and J ends lost 5 bases and 5 bases, in that order; junction bases with no gene match: 8. Germline V gives CDR1 SEHNR, CDR2 FQNEAQ (reference sequence). The CDR3 totals 14 residues.

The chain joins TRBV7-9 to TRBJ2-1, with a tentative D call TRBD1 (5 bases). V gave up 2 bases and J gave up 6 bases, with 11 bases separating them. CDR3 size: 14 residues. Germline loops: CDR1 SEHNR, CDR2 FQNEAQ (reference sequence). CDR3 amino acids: CASSLLGQANEQFF. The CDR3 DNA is TGTGCCAGCAGCTTACTGGGGCAGGCCAATGAGCAGTTCTTC.

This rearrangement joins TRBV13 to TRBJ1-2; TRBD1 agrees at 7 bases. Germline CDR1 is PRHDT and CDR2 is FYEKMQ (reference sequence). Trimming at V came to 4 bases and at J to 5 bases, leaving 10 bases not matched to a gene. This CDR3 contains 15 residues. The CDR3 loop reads CASSSHRGFAYGYTF. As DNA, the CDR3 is TGTGCCAGCAGCTCACACAGGGGATTTGCGTATGGCTACACCTTC.

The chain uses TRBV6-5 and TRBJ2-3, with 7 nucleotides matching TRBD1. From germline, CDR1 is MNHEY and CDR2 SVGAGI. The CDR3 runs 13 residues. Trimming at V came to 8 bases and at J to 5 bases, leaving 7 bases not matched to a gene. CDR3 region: CASQEGAIDTQYF. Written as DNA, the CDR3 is TGTGCCAGCCAAGAGGGGGCGATAGATACGCAGTATTTT.

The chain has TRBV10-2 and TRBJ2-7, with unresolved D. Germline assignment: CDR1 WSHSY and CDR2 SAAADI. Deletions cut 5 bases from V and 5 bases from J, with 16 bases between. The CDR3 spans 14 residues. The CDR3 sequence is CASSYLDLIHEQYF. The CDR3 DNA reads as TGCGCCAGCAGTTACCTAGACCTAATTCACGAGCAGTACTTC.

DNA for the CDR3: TGCGCCAGCAGCCAACTCTTCCTCACAGATACGCAGTATTTT. Translating it yields CASSQLFLTDTQYF. The rearrangement joins TRBV4-1 to TRBJ2-3; no reliable D call. Per germline, CDR1 MGHRA and CDR2 YSYEKL. V was pared by 2 bases and J by 2 bases, with 8 bases between. There are 14 residues in the CDR3.

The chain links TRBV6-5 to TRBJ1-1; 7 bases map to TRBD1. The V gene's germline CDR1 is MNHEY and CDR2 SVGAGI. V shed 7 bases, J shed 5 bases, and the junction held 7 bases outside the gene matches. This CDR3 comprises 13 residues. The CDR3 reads CASNSGGGTEAFF. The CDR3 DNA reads TGTGCCAGCAACTCAGGGGGAGGTACTGAAGCTTTCTTT.

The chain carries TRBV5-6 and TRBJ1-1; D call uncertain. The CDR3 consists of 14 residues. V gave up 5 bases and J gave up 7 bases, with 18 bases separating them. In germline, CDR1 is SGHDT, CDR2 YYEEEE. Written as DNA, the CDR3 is TGTGCCAGCAGAATGTCGGGAGGGATGAGTGAAGCTTTCTTT. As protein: CASRMSGGMSEAFF.

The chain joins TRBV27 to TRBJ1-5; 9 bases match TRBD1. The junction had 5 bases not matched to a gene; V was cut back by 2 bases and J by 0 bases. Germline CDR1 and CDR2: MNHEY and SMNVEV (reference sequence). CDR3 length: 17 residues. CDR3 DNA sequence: TGTGCCAGCAGTTTAGGACAGGGGCGATATAGCAATCAGCCCCAGCATTTT. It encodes CASSLGQGRYSNQPQHF.

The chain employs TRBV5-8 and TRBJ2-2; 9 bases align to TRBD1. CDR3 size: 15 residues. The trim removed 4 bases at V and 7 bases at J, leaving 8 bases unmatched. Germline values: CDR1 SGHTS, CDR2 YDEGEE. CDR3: CASSTEQGAVGELFF. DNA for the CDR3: TGTGCCAGCAGCACTGAACAGGGGGCGGTCGGGGAGCTGTTTTTT.

In nucleotides, the CDR3 is TGTGCCAGCAGCCCTCCCCCGGGGGATGAGCAGTTCTTC. It specifies CASSPPPGDEQFF. The V and J genes are TRBV7-3 and TRBJ2-1, with a possible D match to TRBD2 (6 bases). The ends were cut back, 5 bases at V and 8 bases at J, with 13 bases in the middle. Per germline, CDR1 SGHTA and CDR2 FQGTGA. The CDR3 runs to 13 residues.

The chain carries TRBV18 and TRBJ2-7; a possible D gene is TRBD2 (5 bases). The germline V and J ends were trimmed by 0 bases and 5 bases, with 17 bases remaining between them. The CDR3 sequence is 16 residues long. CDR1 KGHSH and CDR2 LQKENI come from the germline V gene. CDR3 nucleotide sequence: TGTGCCAGCTCACCACCAGCTCGAGGGATCCTCGACGAGCAGTACTTC. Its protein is CASSPPARGILDEQYF.

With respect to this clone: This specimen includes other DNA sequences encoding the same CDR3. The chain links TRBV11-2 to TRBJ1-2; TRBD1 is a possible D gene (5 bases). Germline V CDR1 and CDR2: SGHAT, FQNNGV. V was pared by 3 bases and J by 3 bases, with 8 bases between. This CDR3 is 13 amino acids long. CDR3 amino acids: CASSLQGDYGYTF. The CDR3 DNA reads TGTGCCAGCAGCTTGCAGGGCGACTATGGCTACACCTTC.

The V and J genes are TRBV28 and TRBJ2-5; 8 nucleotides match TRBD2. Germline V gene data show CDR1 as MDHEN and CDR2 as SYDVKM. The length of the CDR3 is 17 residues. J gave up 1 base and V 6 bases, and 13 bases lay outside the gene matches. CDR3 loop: CASSFLRGGDFQETQYF. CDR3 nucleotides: TGTGCCAGCAGCTTCCTTCGGGGGGGGGACTTCCAAGAGACCCAGTACTTC.

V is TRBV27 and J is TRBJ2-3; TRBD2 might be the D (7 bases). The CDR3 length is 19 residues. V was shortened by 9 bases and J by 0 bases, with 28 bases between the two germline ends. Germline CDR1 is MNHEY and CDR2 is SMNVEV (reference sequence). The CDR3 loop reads CASGLGGARWTESTDTQYF. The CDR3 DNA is TGTGCCAGTGGATTGGGGGGGGCGAGATGGACCGAAAGCACAGATACGCAGTATTTT.

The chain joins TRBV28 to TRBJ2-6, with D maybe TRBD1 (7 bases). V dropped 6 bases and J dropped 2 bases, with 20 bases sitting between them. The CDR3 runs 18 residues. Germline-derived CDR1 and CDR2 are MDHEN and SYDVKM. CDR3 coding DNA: TGTGCCAGCAGCTCTCCCGTCTTCAGGGGGGCTGGGGCCAACGTCCTGACTTTC. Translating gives CASSSPVFRGAGANVLTF.

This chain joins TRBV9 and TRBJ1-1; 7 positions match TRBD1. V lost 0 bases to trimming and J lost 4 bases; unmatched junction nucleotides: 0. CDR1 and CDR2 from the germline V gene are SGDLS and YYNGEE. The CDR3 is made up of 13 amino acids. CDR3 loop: CASSVEGATEAFF. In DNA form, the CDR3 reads TGTGCCAGCAGCGTAGAGGGGGCCACTGAAGCTTTCTTT.